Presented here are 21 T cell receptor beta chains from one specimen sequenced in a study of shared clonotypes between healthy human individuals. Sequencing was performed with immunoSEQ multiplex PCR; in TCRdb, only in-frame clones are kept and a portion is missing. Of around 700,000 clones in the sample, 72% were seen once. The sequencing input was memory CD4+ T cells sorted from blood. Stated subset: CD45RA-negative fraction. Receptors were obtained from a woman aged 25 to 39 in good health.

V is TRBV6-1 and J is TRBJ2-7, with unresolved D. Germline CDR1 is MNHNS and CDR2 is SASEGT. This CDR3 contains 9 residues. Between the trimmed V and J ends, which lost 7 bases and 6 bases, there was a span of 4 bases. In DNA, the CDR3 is TGTGCCAGCAACACCGAGCAGTACTTC. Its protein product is CASNTEQYF.

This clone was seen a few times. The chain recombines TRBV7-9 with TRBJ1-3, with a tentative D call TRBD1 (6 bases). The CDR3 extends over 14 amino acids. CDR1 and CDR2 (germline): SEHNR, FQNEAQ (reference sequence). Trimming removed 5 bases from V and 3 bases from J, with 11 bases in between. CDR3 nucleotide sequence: TGTGCCAGCAGCGGAGGGGGACTTGGAAACACCATATATTTT. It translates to CASSGGGLGNTIYF.

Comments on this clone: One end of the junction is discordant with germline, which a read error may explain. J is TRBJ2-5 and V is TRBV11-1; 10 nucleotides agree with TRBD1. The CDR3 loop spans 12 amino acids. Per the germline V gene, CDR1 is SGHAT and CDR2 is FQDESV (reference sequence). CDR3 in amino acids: CASSMGQGRPHF. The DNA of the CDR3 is TGTGCCAGCAGCATGGGACAGGGGCGGCCTCACTTC.

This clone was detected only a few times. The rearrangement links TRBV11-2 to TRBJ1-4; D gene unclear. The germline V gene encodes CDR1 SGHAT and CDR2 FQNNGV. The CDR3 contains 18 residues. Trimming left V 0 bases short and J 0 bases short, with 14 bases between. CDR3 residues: CASSLEISTSATNEKLFF. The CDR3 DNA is TGTGCCAGCAGCTTAGAAATCTCGACATCGGCAACTAATGAAAAACTGTTTTTT.

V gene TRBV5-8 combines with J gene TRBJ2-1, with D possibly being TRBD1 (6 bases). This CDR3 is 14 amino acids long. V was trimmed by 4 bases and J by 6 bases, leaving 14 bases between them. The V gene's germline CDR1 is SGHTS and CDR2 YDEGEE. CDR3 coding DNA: TGTGCCAGCAGCCCAGGACAGCCCCCCAATGAGCAGTTCTTC. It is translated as CASSPGQPPNEQFF. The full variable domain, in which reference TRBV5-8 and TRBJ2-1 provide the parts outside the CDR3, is EAGVTQSPTHLIKTRGQQATLRCSPISGHTSVYWYQQALGLGLQFLLWYDEGEERNRGNFPPRFSGRQFPNYSSELNVNALELEDSALYLCASSPGQPPNEQFFGPGTRLTVL.

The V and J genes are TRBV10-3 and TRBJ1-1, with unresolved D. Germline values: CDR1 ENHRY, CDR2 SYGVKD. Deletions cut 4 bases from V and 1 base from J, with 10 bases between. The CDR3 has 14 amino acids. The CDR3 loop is CAISGPGANTEAFF. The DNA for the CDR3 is TGTGCCATCAGTGGCCCAGGAGCGAACACTGAAGCTTTCTTT.

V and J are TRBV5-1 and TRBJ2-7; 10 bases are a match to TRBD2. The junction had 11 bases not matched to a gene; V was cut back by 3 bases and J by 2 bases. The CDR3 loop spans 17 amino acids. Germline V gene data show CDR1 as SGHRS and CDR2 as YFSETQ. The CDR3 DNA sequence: TGCGCCAGCAGCTGGGATCCCGGGACTAGCGCAACCTACGAGCAGTACTTC. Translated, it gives CASSWDPGTSATYEQYF.

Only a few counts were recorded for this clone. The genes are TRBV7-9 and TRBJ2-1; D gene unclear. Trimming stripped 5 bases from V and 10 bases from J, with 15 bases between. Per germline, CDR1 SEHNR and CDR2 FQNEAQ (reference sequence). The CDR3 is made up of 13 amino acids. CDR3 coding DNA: TGTGCCAGCAGCCCATTAGGGCTCCACGAGCAGTTCTTC. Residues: CASSPLGLHEQFF. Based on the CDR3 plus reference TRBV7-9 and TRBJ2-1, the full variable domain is DTGVSQNPRHKITKRGQNVTFRCDPISEHNRLYWYRQTLGQGPEFLTYFQNEAQLEKSRLLSDRFSAERPKGSFSTLEIQRTEQGDSAMYLCASSPLGLHEQFFGPGTRLTVL.

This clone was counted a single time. Written as DNA, the CDR3 is TGTGCCAGCAGCTCTCAGACCCGCTTGAACACTGAAGCTTTCTTT. This sequence encodes CASSSQTRLNTEAFF. The rearrangement uses TRBV9 and TRBJ1-1, with D unclear. Germline assignment: CDR1 SGDLS and CDR2 YYNGEE. The V end lost 4 bases, the J end lost 0 bases, and 13 bases lay between the germline ends. This CDR3 contains 15 residues.

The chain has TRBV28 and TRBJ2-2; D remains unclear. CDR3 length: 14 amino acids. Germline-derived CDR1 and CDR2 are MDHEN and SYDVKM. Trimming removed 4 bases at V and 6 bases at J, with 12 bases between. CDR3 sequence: CASSSVGWAGELFF. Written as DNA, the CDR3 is TGTGCCAGCAGTTCAGTAGGGTGGGCCGGGGAGCTGTTTTTT. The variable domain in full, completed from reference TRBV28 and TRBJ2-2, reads DVKVTQSSRYLVKRTGEKVFLECVQDMDHENMFWYRQDPGLGLRLIYFSYDVKMKEKGDIPEGYSVSREKKERFSLILESASTNQTSMYLCASSSVGWAGELFFGEGSRLTVL.

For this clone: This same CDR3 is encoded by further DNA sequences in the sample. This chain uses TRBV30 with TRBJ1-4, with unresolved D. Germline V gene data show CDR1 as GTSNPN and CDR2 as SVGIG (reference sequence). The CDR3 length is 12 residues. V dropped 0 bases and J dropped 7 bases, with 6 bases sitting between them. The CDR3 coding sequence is TGTGCCTGGAGTGTAGAGGGTGAAAAACTGTTTTTT. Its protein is CAWSVEGEKLFF.

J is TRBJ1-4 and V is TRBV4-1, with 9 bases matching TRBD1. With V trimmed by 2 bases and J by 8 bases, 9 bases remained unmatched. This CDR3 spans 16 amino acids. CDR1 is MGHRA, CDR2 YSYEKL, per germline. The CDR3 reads CASSQNPGTGKEKLFF. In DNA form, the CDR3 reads TGCGCCAGCAGCCAAAATCCCGGGACAGGGAAGGAAAAACTGTTTTTT.

CDR3 in DNA: TGTGCCAGCTCACCACAGGACAGTGAAAAACTGTTTTTT. It codes for CASSPQDSEKLFF. The chain recombines TRBV18 with TRBJ1-4; perhaps TRBD1 as D (6 bases). The germline CDR1 and CDR2 sequences are KGHSH and LQKENI. The V end lost 1 base, the J end lost 7 bases, and 7 bases lay between the germline ends. The CDR3 is made up of 13 amino acids.

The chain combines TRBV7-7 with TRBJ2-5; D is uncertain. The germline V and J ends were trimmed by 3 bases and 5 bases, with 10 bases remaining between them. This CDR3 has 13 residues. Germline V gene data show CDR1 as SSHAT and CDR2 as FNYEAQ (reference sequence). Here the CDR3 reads CASSFPRAETQYF. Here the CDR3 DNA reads TGTGCCAGCAGCTTTCCTAGGGCGGAGACCCAGTACTTC.

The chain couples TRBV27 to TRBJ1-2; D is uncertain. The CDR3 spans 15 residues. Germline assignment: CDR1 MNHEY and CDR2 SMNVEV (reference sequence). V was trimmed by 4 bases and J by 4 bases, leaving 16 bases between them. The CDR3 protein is CASSSYRGRAYGYTF. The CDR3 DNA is TGTGCCAGCAGTTCCTACAGAGGTAGGGCCTATGGCTACACCTTC.

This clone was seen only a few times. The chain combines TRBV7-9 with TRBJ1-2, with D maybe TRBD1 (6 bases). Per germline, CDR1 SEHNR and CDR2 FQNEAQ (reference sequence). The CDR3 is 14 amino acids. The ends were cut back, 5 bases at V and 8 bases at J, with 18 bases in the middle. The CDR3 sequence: CASSLNRDLEGYTF. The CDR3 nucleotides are TGTGCCAGCAGCCTTAACAGGGATTTAGAGGGCTACACCTTC.

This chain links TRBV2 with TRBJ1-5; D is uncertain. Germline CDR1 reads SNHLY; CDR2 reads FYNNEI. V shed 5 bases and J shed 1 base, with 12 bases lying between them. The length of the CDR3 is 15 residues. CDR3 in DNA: TGTGCCAGCAGTCCACAGAGGACGAGCAATCAGCCCCAGCATTTT. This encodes CASSPQRTSNQPQHF.

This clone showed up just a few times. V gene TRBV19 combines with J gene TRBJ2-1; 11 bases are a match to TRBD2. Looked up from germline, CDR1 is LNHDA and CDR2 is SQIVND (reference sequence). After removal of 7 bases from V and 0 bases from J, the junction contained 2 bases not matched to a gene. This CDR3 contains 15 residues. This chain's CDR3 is CASTTSGSSYNEQFF. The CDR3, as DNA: TGTGCCAGTACTACTAGCGGGAGCTCCTACAATGAGCAGTTCTTC.

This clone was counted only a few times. DNA of the CDR3: TGTGCCAGTAGTATCGTGGAGACGCGGAAAGCTTTCTTT. Its translation is CASSIVETRKAFF. The gene calls are TRBV19 and TRBJ1-1; D not resolved. Germline CDR1 LNHDA, CDR2 SQIVND (reference sequence). CDR3 length: 13 residues. Trimming took 3 bases from V and 9 from J, leaving 14 bases between them.

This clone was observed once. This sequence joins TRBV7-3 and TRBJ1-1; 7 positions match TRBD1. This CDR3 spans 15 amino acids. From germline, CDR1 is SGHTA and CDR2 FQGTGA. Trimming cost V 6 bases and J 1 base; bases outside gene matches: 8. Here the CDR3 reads CASSPGQEKNTEAFF. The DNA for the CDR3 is TGTGCCAGCAGTCCCGGACAGGAAAAGAACACTGAAGCTTTCTTT.

The CDR3 coding sequence is TGCGCCAGCAGCTTGGGGTTCAATCAGCCCCAGCATTTT. Its translation is CASSLGFNQPQHF. The J gene is TRBJ1-5, the V gene TRBV5-1; no clear D gene. The germline gives CDR1 SGHRS, CDR2 YFSETQ. Trimming removed 0 bases from V and 3 bases from J, with 4 bases in between. The CDR3 spans 13 residues.